This T cell receptor beta chain appears in the sequencing data of a study of Ad26.COV2.S vaccination and SARS-CoV-2 variants. Sequencing was performed with immunoSEQ multiplex PCR; in TCRdb, only in-frame clones are kept and a portion is missing. The data contain roughly 460,000 clones, 70% to 90% of them singletons. As for treatment: 15 to 20 received Ad26.COV2.S at low or high dose, single or two shots; 5 received placebo; per-sample allocation not given. On day 63 after the first injection, vaccine and placebo recipients gave samples. The CDR3 extends over 14 amino acids. CDR1 and CDR2 from the germline V gene are SGDLS and YYNGEE. The junction had 4 bases not matched to a gene; V was cut back by 4 bases and J by 4 bases.

The clonotype comes from a person between 18 and 65 years old who received the Ad26.COV2.S COVID-19 vaccine or a placebo. The rearrangement uses TRBV9 and TRBJ2-3; TRBD2 aligns across 9 bases. The input for sequencing was peripheral blood, taken in a trial of Ad26.COV2.S vaccine versus placebo. The CDR3 spells CASSIASGADTQYF. The CDR3 bases are TGTGCCAGCAGCATCGCTAGCGGGGCAGATACGCAGTATTTT.